This T cell receptor (beta chain) emerged from a study of neurological immune-mediated disorders. Notes on the study in general: The study found no CDR3 amino acid sequences shared by expanded clones across subjects, suggesting private repertoires in all groups.

MiXCR, applied by TCRdb to the 5' RACE reads, yields one record per CDR3 protein. This sample has tens of thousands of distinct CDR3 sequences, with more than 2% found just once. This clonotype was seen many times. What it binds is not known. Input material: PBMCs. This TCR came from a man in his fifties with multiple sclerosis.

Here the CDR3 reads CASSLGQGLNQPQHF. CDR3 nucleotides: TGCGCCAGCAGCTTGGGACAGGGGCTCAATCAGCCCCAGCATTTT. V gene TRBV5-1 combines with J gene TRBJ1-5; the match to TRBD1 covers 8 bases. The CDR3 has 15 residues. Germline V gives CDR1 SGHRS, CDR2 YFSETQ. With V trimmed by 0 bases and J by 3 bases, 2 bases remained unmatched.